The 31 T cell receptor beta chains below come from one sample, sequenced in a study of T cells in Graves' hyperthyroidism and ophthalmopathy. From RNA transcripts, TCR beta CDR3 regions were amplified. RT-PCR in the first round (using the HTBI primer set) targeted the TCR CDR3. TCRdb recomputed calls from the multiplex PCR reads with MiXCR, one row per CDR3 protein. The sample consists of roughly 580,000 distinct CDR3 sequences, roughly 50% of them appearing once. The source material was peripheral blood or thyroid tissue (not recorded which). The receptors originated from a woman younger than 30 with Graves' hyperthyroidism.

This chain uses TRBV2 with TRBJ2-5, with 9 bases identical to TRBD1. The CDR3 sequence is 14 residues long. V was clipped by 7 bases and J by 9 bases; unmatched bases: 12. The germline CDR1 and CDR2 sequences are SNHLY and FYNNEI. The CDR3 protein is CASKADRGGQPQYF. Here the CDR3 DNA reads TGTGCCAGCAAGGCGGACAGGGGCGGTCAGCCCCAGTACTTC.

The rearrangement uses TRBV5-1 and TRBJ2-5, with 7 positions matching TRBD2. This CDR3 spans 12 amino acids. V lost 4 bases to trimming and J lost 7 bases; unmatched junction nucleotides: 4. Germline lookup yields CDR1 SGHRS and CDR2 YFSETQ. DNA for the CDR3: TGCGCCAGCAGCGCTAGCGGCCGGACCCAGTACTTC. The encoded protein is CASSASGRTQYF.

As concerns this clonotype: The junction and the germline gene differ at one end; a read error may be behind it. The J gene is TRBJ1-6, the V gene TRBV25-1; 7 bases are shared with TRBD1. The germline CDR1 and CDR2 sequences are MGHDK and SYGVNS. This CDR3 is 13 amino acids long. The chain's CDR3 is CTSRETGYSPLHF. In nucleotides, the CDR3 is TGTACCAGCAGAGAGACAGGGTACTCACCCCTCCACTTT.

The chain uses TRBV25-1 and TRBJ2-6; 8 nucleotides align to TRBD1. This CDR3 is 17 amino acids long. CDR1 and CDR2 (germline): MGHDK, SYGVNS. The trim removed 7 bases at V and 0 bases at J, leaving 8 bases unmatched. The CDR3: CASTRGTGTSGANVLTF. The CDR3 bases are TGTGCCAGCACCAGAGGGACAGGAACCTCTGGGGCCAACGTCCTGACTTTC.

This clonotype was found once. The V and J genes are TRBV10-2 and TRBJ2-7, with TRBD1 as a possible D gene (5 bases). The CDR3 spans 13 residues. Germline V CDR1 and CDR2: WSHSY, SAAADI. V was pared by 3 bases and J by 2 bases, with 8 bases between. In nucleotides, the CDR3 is TGCGCCAGCAGTGATTCGACAGCCTACGAGCAGTACTTC. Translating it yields CASSDSTAYEQYF.

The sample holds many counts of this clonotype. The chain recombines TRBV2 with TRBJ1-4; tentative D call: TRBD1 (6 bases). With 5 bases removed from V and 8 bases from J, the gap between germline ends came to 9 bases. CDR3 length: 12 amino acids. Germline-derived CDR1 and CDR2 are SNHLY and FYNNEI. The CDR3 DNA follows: TGTGCCAGCAGTAGACAGGAGGAAAAACTGTTTTTT. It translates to CASSRQEEKLFF.

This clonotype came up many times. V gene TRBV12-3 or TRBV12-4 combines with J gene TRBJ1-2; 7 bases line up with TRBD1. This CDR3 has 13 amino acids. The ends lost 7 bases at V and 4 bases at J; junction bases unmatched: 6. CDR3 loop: CASNEGAGYGYTF. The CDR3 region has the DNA TGTGCCAGCAATGAGGGGGCAGGCTATGGCTACACCTTC.

The CDR3 DNA reads TGCAGCGTGGAGGGCGAGGGAGGAAATCAGCCCCAGCATTTT. Translated, it gives CSVEGEGGNQPQHF. This rearrangement joins TRBV29-1 to TRBJ1-5; D not certain. The germline V gene encodes CDR1 SQVTM and CDR2 ANQGSEA. There are 14 residues in the CDR3. Trimming left V 6 bases short and J 4 bases short, with 16 bases between.

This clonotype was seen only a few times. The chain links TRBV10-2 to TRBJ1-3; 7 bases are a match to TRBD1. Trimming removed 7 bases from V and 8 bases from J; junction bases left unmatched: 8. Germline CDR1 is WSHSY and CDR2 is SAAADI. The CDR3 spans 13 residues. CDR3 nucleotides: TGCGCCAGCATGGGACAGCTTGGGGACACCATATATTTT. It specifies CASMGQLGDTIYF.

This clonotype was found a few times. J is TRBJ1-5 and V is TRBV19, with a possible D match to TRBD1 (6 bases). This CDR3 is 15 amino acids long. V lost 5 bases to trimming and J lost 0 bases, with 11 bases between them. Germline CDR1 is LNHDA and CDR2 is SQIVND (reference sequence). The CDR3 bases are TGTGCCAGTAGTCCAAGGGGGTATAGCAATCAGCCCCAGCATTTT. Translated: CASSPRGYSNQPQHF.

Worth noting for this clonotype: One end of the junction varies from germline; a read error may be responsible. CDR3 residues: CASGESALFAEAFF. Written as DNA, the CDR3 is TGTGCCAGCGGTGAGTCAGCCTTATTCGCTGAAGCTTTCTTT. The chain is built from TRBV2 and TRBJ1-1; D is unclear. CDR1 is SNHLY, CDR2 FYNNEI, per germline. The CDR3 spans 14 residues.

Written as DNA, the CDR3 is TGTGCCAGCAAAACAGGGTGGGGCAAGAACACTGAAGCTTTCTTT. Translation: CASKTGWGKNTEAFF. The gene calls are TRBV6-6 and TRBJ1-1, with D possibly matching TRBD1 (6 bases). The CDR3 length is 15 residues. Germline V gene sequence: CDR1 MNHNY, CDR2 SVGAGI (reference sequence). Between the trimmed V and J ends, which lost 7 bases and 1 base, there was a span of 16 bases.

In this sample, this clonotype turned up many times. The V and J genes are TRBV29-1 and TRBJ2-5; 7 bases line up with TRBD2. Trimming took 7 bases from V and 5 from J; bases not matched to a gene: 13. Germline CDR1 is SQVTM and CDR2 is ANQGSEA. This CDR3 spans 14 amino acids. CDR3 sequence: CSAAPSGTRETQYF. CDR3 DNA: TGCAGCGCCGCACCCAGCGGGACTCGGGAGACCCAGTACTTC. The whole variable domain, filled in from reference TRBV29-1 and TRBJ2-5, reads SAVISQKPSRDICQRGTSLTIQCQVDSQVTMMFWYRQQPGQSLTLIATANQGSEATYESGFVIDKFPISRPNLTFSTLTVSNMSPEDSSIYLCSAAPSGTRETQYFGPGTRLLVL.

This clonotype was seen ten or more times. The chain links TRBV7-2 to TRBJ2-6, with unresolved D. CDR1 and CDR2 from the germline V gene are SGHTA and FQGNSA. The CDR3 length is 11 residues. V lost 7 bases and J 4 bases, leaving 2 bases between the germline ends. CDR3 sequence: CASTGANVLTF. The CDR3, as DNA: TGTGCCAGCACCGGGGCCAACGTCCTGACTTTC. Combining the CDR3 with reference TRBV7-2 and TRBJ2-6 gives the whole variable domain GAGVSQSPSNKVTEKGKDVELRCDPISGHTALYWYRQSLGQGLEFLIYFQGNSAPDKSGLPSDRFSAERTGGSVSTLTIQRTQQEDSAVYLCASTGANVLTFGAGSRLTVL.

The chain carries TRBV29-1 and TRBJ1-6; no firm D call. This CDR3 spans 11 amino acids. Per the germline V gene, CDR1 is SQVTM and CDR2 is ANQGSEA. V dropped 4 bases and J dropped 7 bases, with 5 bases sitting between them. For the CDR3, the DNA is TGCAGCGTTGCTGGGAATTCACCCCTCCACTTT. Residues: CSVAGNSPLHF.

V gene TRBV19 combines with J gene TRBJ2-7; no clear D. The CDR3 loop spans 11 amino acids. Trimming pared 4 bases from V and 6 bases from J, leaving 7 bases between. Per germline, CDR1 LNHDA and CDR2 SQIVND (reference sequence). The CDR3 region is CASSKRFEQYF. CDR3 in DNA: TGTGCCAGTAGTAAAAGGTTCGAGCAGTACTTC.

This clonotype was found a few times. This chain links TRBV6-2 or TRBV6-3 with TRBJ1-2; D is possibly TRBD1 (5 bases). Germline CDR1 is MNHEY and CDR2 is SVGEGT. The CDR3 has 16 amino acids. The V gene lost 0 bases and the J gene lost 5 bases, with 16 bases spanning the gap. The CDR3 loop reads CASSYSVTAGEYGYTF. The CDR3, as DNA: TGTGCCAGCAGTTACTCGGTGACAGCGGGGGAATATGGCTACACCTTC.

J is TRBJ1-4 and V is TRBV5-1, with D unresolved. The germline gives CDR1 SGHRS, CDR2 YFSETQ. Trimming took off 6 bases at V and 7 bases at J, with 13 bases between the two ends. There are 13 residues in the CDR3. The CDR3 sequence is CASTGPSGEKLFF. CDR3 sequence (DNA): TGCGCCAGCACCGGGCCGTCGGGTGAAAAACTGTTTTTT.

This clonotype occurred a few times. As DNA, the CDR3 is TGCAGTGCTAGGGTGTCTGGGCCCTACGAGCAGTACTTC. Translating it yields CSARVSGPYEQYF. The V gene is TRBV20-1, the J gene TRBJ2-7; D not resolved. Germline values: CDR1 DFQATT, CDR2 SNEGSKA (reference sequence). This CDR3 spans 13 amino acids. V was trimmed by 3 bases and J by 2 bases, leaving 11 bases between them.

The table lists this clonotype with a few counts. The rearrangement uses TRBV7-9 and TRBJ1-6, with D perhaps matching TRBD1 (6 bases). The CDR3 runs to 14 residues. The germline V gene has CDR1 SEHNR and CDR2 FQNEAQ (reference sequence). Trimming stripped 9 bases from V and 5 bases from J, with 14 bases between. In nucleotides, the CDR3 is TGTGCCAGTTCGGACAGTGCAAATAATTCACCCCTCCACTTT. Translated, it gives CASSDSANNSPLHF.

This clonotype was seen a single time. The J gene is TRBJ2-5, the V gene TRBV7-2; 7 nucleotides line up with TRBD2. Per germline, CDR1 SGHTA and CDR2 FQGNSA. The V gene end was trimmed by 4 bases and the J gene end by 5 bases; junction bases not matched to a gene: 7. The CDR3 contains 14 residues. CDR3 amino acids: CASSSREVYETQYF. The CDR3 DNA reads TGTGCCAGCAGCTCCCGGGAGGTGTACGAGACCCAGTACTTC.

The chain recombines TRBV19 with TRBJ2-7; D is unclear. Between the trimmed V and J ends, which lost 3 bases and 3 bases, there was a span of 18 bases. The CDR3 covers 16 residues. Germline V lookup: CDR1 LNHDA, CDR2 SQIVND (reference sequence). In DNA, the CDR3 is TGTGCCAGTAGTATCGCCGCTGGCGGCAGAATCTACGAGCAGTACTTC. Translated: CASSIAAGGRIYEQYF.

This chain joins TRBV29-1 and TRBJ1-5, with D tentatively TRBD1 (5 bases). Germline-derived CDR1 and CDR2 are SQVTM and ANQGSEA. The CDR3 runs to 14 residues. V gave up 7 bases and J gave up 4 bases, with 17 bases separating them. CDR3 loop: CSAMAGERNQPQHF. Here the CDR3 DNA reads TGCAGCGCTATGGCGGGGGAAAGAAATCAGCCCCAGCATTTT.

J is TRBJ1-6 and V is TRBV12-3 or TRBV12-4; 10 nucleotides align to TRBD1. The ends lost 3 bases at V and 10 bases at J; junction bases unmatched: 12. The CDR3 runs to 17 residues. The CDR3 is CASSFGRQGARRSPLHF. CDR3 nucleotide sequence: TGTGCCAGCAGTTTCGGAAGACAGGGGGCCCGAAGGTCACCCCTCCACTTT.

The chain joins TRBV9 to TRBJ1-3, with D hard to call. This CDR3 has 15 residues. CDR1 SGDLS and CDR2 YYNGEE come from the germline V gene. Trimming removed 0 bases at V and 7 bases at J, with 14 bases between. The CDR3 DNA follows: TGTGCCAGCAGCGTAGGTTGGGGAGACGGGAACACCATATATTTT. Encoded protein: CASSVGWGDGNTIYF.

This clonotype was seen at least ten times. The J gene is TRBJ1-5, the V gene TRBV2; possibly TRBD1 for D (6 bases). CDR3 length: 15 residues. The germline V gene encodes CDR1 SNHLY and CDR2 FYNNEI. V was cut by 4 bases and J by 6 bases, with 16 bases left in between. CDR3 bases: TGTGCCAGCAGTGCTATTCCGACAGGTCTTCAGCCCCAGCATTTT. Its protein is CASSAIPTGLQPQHF.

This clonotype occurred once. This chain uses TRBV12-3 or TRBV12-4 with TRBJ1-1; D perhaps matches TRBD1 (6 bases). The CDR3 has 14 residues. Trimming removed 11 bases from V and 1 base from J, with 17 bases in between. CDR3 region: CADRPSQGNTEAFF. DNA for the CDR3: TGTGCCGACAGGCCGTCCCAGGGGAACACTGAAGCTTTCTTT.

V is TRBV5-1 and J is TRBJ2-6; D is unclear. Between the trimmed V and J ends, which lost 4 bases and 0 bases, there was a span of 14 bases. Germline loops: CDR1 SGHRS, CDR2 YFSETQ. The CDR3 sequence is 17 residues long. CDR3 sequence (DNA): TGCGCCAGCAGCGTTGAGCAGATCCACTCTGGGGCCAACGTCCTGACTTTC. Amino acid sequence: CASSVEQIHSGANVLTF. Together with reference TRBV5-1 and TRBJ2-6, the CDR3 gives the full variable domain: KAGVTQTPRYLIKTRGQQVTLSCSPISGHRSVSWYQQTPGQGLQFLFEYFSETQRNKGNFPGRFSGRQFSNSRSEMNVSTLELGDSALYLCASSVEQIHSGANVLTFGAGSRLTVL.

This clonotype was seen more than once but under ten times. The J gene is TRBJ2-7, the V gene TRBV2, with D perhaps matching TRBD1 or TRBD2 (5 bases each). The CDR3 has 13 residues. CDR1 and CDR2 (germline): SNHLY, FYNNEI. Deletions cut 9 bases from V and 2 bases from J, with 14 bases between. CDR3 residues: CASAPGPTYEQYF. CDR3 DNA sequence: TGTGCCAGTGCTCCGGGACCCACCTACGAGCAGTACTTC.

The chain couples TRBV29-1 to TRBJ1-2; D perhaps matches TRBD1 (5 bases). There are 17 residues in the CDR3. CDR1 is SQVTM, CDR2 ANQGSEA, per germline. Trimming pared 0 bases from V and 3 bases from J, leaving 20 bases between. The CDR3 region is CSVEDAGGRSMDYGYTF. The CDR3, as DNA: TGCAGCGTTGAAGATGCGGGGGGGAGGAGTATGGACTATGGCTACACCTTC.

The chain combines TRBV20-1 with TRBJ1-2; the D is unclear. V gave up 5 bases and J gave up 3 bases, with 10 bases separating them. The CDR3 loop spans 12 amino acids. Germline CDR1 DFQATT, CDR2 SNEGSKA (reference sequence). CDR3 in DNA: TGCAGTGCTGGACCCGGGCACTATGGCTACACCTTC. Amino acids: CSAGPGHYGYTF.